This T cell receptor (beta chain) was sequenced in a study of T cells after somatic rescue of genetic block. V was pared by 4 bases and J by 0 bases, with 7 bases between. This CDR3 region has 13 residues. Looked up from germline, CDR1 is MNHGY and CDR2 is SVAAGI. The data were produced by immunoSEQ multiplex PCR, yet TCRdb's version contains in-frame clones alone and is incomplete. Here the sample spans 550 to 800 clones, about 42% being singletons. Sequencing was carried out using peripheral blood mononuclear cells (PBMCs). The chain is built from TRBV6-9 and TRBJ2-7, with D maybe TRBD1 (6 bases). This clonotype originated in a girl under three years old. The CDR3 is CASSWDNSYEQYF. As DNA, the CDR3 is TGTGCCAGCAGTTGGGACAACTCCTACGAGCAGTACTTC.